Below are 30 T cell receptor beta chains sequenced from a single sample in a study of T cell responses to AZD1222 COVID-19 vaccine listed by TCRdb under 2021. The library was prepared using the immunoSEQ multiplex PCR assay. TCRdb provides this immuneACCESS table in a form limited to in-frame rearrangements. Some clones are lacking; in checked studies, under half of them reflect an unresolved V gene, and why the rest are absent is not known. The sample yields 150,000 to 200,000 clones; less than 90% were counted once. Roughly 1.7% of the sample belongs to the ten largest clones. The time point label of this sample denotes: baseline before first vaccination. The sample here was peripheral blood, taken on day 0 of AZD1222 vaccination. The receptors were gathered from an adult in good health.

This chain uses TRBV5-4 with TRBJ2-3; D is possibly TRBD1 (6 bases). CDR3 length: 17 amino acids. CDR1 and CDR2 from the germline V gene are SGHNT and YYREEE (reference sequence). Trimming shortened V by 2 bases and J by 1 base, and 17 bases separated the two germline ends. CDR3 in DNA: TGTGCCAGCAGCTTAGGGGGTACCTCCATTCGCACAGATACGCAGTATTTT. Encoded protein: CASSLGGTSIRTDTQYF.

This clone has only a few counts. The chain joins TRBV2 to TRBJ2-7, with D maybe TRBD1 (5 bases). V was cut by 4 bases and J by 9 bases, with 10 bases left in between. The germline V gene has CDR1 SNHLY and CDR2 FYNNEI. The CDR3 has 11 amino acids. DNA for the CDR3: TGTGCCAGCAGTGGACAGTTTGGGCAGTACGTC. This gives the protein CASSGQFGQYV.

The genes are TRBV24-1 and TRBJ2-3, with TRBD2 as a possible D gene (6 bases). Per germline, CDR1 KGHDR and CDR2 SFDVKD. This CDR3 has 13 residues. Trimming removed 3 bases from V and 6 bases from J, with 9 bases in between. CDR3 coding DNA: TGTGCCACCAGTGATGGGGGGTGGGATACGCAGTATTTT. It codes for CATSDGGWDTQYF.

The chain carries TRBV3-1 (or the pseudogene TRBV3-2) and TRBJ2-7, with D unresolved. The CDR3 extends over 12 amino acids. Trimming removed 1 base at V and 6 bases at J, with 7 bases between. Germline V lookup: CDR1 LGHDT, CDR2 YNNKEL (reference sequence). This CDR3 reads CASSQGVGEQYV. Here the CDR3 DNA reads TGTGCCAGCAGCCAAGGCGTGGGCGAGCAGTACGTC.

The rearrangement links TRBV12-3 or TRBV12-4 to TRBJ2-7; D remains ambiguous. The CDR3 sequence is 13 residues long. Trimming cost V 6 bases and J 6 bases, with 15 bases left between them. CDR3 region: CASRSNPTSEQYF. DNA for the CDR3: TGTGCCAGCAGATCCAACCCTACCTCCGAGCAGTACTTC.

The chain links TRBV12-1 to TRBJ1-2; the table names TRBD1, a call not compared with the DNA. TRBV12-1 is a pseudogene segment. This CDR3 has 21 amino acids. For the CDR3, the DNA is TGTGCCAGCAGCTGCACTTTACCCCTATTAATGGACAGGGGGAATGGTTATGGCTACACCTTC. Translation: CASSCTLPLLMDRGNGYGYTF.

The rearrangement uses TRBV7-8 and TRBJ2-5; the D gene is possibly TRBD1 (6 bases). The germline gives CDR1 SGHVS, CDR2 FQNEAQ. The CDR3 spans 16 residues. Between the trimmed V and J ends, which lost 1 base and 2 bases, there was a span of 14 bases. The CDR3: CASSLVAGQIQETQYF. The DNA of the CDR3 is TGTGCCAGCAGCTTAGTCGCTGGACAGATTCAAGAGACCCAGTACTTC.

This sequence joins TRBV5-1 and TRBJ2-5; 12 bases line up with TRBD1. This CDR3 contains 15 residues. Looked up from germline, CDR1 is SGHRS and CDR2 is YFSETQ. Trimming removed 4 bases from V and 5 bases from J; junction bases left unmatched: 6. CDR3 in amino acids: CASSIGTGGAETQYF. CDR3 coding DNA: TGCGCCAGCAGCATAGGGACAGGGGGCGCCGAGACCCAGTACTTC.

The chain joins TRBV11-3 to TRBJ1-4, with D perhaps matching TRBD1 (6 bases). The CDR3 is 15 residues long. The V gene's germline CDR1 is SGHNT and CDR2 YENEEA. Between the trimmed V and J ends, which lost 1 base and 3 bases, there was a span of 9 bases. Here the CDR3 reads CASSLGGAPNEKLFF. DNA for the CDR3: TGTGCCAGCAGCTTAGGGGGGGCCCCTAATGAAAAACTGTTTTTT.

The chain couples TRBV10-1 to TRBJ2-1; 8 positions match TRBD2. Germline-derived CDR1 and CDR2 are WNHNN and SYGVQD (reference sequence). V lost 0 bases and J lost 4; bases outside the gene matches: 5. The CDR3 is made up of 16 amino acids. The CDR3 region has the DNA TGCGCCAGCAGTGAGTCTAGGAGCGGGGGATACAATGAGCAGTTCTTC. Translation gives CASSESRSGGYNEQFF.

The chain recombines TRBV2 with TRBJ1-6; D remains unclear. CDR3 length equals 13 residues. Germline V CDR1 and CDR2: SNHLY, FYNNEI. The germline V and J ends were trimmed by 5 bases and 6 bases, with 8 bases remaining between them. The CDR3 bases are TGTGCCAGCAGTTTGACTAGTAATTCACCCCTCCACTTT. It encodes CASSLTSNSPLHF.

The V and J genes are TRBV4-1 and TRBJ2-7; tentatively, D is TRBD2 (5 bases). This CDR3 contains 13 residues. The germline V gene has CDR1 MGHRA and CDR2 YSYEKL. V was clipped by 6 bases and J by 7 bases, with 16 bases between them. The chain's CDR3 is CASSPGPREEQYV. The CDR3 DNA reads TGCGCCAGCAGTCCGGGCCCGAGGGAGGAGCAGTACGTC.

The chain carries TRBV18 and TRBJ2-1; D possibly matches TRBD1 or TRBD2 (5 bases each). V lost 6 bases and J lost 6, with 12 bases in between. The germline gives CDR1 KGHSH, CDR2 LQKENI. This CDR3 contains 13 residues. The CDR3 region is CASSQTGRNEQFF. The CDR3 nucleotides are TGTGCCAGCTCCCAGACGGGGCGCAATGAGCAGTTCTTC.

This rearrangement joins TRBV7-2 to TRBJ2-1; D uncertain. V was cut by 3 bases and J by 4 bases, with 4 bases left in between. Germline loops: CDR1 SGHTA, CDR2 FQGNSA. The CDR3 loop spans 12 amino acids. CDR3 amino acids: CASSFGYNEQFF. The CDR3 DNA reads TGTGCCAGCAGCTTCGGGTACAATGAGCAGTTCTTC.

The rearrangement uses TRBV5-6 and TRBJ1-6; tentative D call: TRBD1 (6 bases). This CDR3 spans 16 amino acids. Trimming took 4 bases from V and 7 from J, leaving 18 bases between them. Germline assignment: CDR1 SGHDT and CDR2 YYEEEE. The CDR3 DNA is TGTGCCAGCAGCCTTGAACAGGGACGGATCAATTCACCCCTCCACTTT. Its protein product is CASSLEQGRINSPLHF.

V is TRBV10-2 and J is TRBJ1-5; D is unresolved. The CDR3 spans 14 residues. CDR1 and CDR2 from the germline V gene are WSHSY and SAAADI. The V and J ends lost 8 bases and 1 base respectively, with 12 bases between them. As DNA, the CDR3 is TGCGCCAGCTCCCAGGATTTCAGCAATCAGCCCCAGCATTTT. The encoded protein is CASSQDFSNQPQHF.

This chain uses TRBV3-1 (or the pseudogene TRBV3-2) with TRBJ2-3, with D perhaps being TRBD1 or TRBD2 (5 bases each). V was clipped by 5 bases and J by 4 bases, with 13 bases between them. The CDR3 is made up of 14 amino acids. Per germline, CDR1 LGHDT and CDR2 YNNKEL (reference sequence). CDR3 sequence: CASSIGTEADTQYF. Here the CDR3 DNA reads TGTGCCAGCAGCATCGGGACGGAGGCAGATACGCAGTATTTT.

This chain links TRBV9 with TRBJ1-4; TRBD1 matches at 7 bases. V was clipped by 7 bases and J by 3 bases; unmatched bases: 9. This CDR3 contains 15 residues. The germline V gene encodes CDR1 SGDLS and CDR2 YYNGEE. The CDR3 DNA reads TGTGCCAGCGGAAGACAGGGAGGGTCTAATGAAAAACTGTTTTTT. Translation gives CASGRQGGSNEKLFF.

V and J are TRBV4-2 and TRBJ2-2; unclear D gene. V was pared by 1 base and J by 5 bases, with 17 bases between. CDR1 LGHNA and CDR2 YNFKEQ come from the germline V gene. The length of the CDR3 is 17 residues. The CDR3 sequence is CASSQATDRAGTGELFF. CDR3 sequence (DNA): TGTGCCAGCAGCCAAGCTACGGACCGCGCTGGGACCGGGGAGCTGTTTTTT.

This sequence joins TRBV6-5 and TRBJ1-2; D may be TRBD1 (6 bases). The CDR3 has 11 amino acids. In germline, CDR1 is MNHEY, CDR2 SVGAGI. Trimming removed 6 bases at V and 8 bases at J, with 10 bases between. CDR3 nucleotides: TGTGCCAGCAGGGGGGGCTACGGCTACACCTTC. It yields the protein CASRGGYGYTF.

The chain is built from TRBV7-9 and TRBJ1-5, with TRBD1 as a possible D gene (6 bases). The germline V gene has CDR1 SEHNR and CDR2 FQNEAQ (reference sequence). V was shortened by 1 base and J by 7 bases, with 11 bases between the two germline ends. CDR3 length equals 14 residues. In DNA form, the CDR3 reads TGTGCCAGCAGCTTAGGGGGGGCCTACCAGCCCCAGCATTTT. Its translation is CASSLGGAYQPQHF.

A note on this clone: Within the sample, other DNA sequences also encode this same CDR3. J is TRBJ1-1 and V is TRBV5-1; D gene ambiguous. Between the trimmed V and J ends, which lost 2 bases and 5 bases, there was a span of 7 bases. Looked up from germline, CDR1 is SGHRS and CDR2 is YFSETQ. The CDR3 is made up of 12 amino acids. CDR3 in DNA: TGCGCCAGCAGCTTTCGTGGGACTGAAGCTTTCTTT. Protein sequence: CASSFRGTEAFF.

The CDR3 nucleotides read TGTGCCAGCAGCTTGGTGGGGCAGGGGTCGAGTCACTATGGCTACACCTTC. It codes for CASSLVGQGSSHYGYTF. This rearrangement joins TRBV5-6 to TRBJ1-2; a weak D match, TRBD1 (6 bases). The CDR3 spans 17 residues. CDR1 SGHDT and CDR2 YYEEEE come from the germline V gene. Deletions cut 0 bases from V and 3 bases from J, with 18 bases between. Variable domain in full (rest from reference TRBV5-6 and TRBJ1-2): DAGVTQSPTHLIKTRGQQVTLRCSPKSGHDTVSWYQQALGQGPQFIFQYYEEEERQRGNFPDRFSGHQFPNYSSELNVNALLLGDSALYLCASSLVGQGSSHYGYTFGSGTRLTVV.

The table lists this clone with a count of one. V gene TRBV14 combines with J gene TRBJ2-3, with a possible D match to TRBD1 (5 bases). V dropped 3 bases and J dropped 2 bases, with 9 bases sitting between them. Germline V gene lookup returns CDR1 SGHDN and CDR2 FVKESK. The CDR3 runs 14 residues. This CDR3 is CASSQGQNTDTQYF. The CDR3 DNA is TGTGCCAGCAGCCAGGGGCAGAACACAGATACGCAGTATTTT.

This chain links TRBV7-8 with TRBJ1-3; TRBD1 agrees at 7 bases. Germline V lookup: CDR1 SGHVS, CDR2 FQNEAQ. The CDR3 extends over 14 amino acids. J was trimmed by 0 bases and V by 5 bases; bases with no gene match: 1. The CDR3 DNA is TGTGCCAGCAGCCACAGGGGCTCTGGAAACACCATATATTTT. Translation gives CASSHRGSGNTIYF.

V gene TRBV30 combines with J gene TRBJ2-5, with TRBD2 matching over 8 bases. The CDR3 extends over 14 amino acids. Trimming took 8 bases from V and 0 from J; bases not matched to a gene: 8. CDR1 GTSNPN and CDR2 SVGIG come from the germline V gene (reference sequence). The CDR3, as DNA: TGTGCCCGAGATGCGGGGGGCAACCAAGAGACCCAGTACTTC. As protein: CARDAGGNQETQYF.

The chain recombines TRBV30 with TRBJ2-7; D gene ambiguous. This CDR3 is 11 amino acids long. Trimming removed 0 bases from V and 6 bases from J, with 6 bases in between. CDR1 and CDR2 (germline): GTSNPN, SVGIG (reference sequence). DNA of the CDR3: TGTGCCTGGAGTGTAAAGGGCGAGCAGTACTTC. This translates into CAWSVKGEQYF.

V and J are TRBV5-1 and TRBJ1-2; D unresolved. The germline V and J ends were trimmed by 0 bases and 4 bases, with 7 bases remaining between them. From germline, CDR1 is SGHRS and CDR2 YFSETQ. The CDR3 length is 13 residues. The CDR3 is CASSLDGSYGYTF. The CDR3 region has the DNA TGCGCCAGCAGCTTGGACGGGAGCTATGGCTACACCTTC.

In this sample, this clone turned up once. The J gene is TRBJ1-5, the V gene TRBV30, with TRBD1 matching over 11 bases. The CDR3 totals 17 residues. Losses at the gene ends were 0 bases for V and 4 bases for J; bases not matched to a gene: 8. Germline-derived CDR1 and CDR2 are GTSNPN and SVGIG (reference sequence). CDR3 in amino acids: CAWSVRGQGAWNQPQHF. CDR3 sequence (DNA): TGTGCCTGGAGTGTAAGAGGACAGGGGGCTTGGAATCAGCCCCAGCATTTT.

This chain links TRBV9 with TRBJ2-5; 10 nucleotides match TRBD2. The CDR3 spans 17 residues. V lost 0 bases, J lost 5 bases, and 10 bases stayed unmatched. Germline assignment: CDR1 SGDLS and CDR2 YYNGEE. CDR3 loop: CASSVDDSGGLRETQYF. DNA for the CDR3: TGTGCCAGCAGCGTAGATGATAGCGGGGGGCTACGGGAGACCCAGTACTTC.